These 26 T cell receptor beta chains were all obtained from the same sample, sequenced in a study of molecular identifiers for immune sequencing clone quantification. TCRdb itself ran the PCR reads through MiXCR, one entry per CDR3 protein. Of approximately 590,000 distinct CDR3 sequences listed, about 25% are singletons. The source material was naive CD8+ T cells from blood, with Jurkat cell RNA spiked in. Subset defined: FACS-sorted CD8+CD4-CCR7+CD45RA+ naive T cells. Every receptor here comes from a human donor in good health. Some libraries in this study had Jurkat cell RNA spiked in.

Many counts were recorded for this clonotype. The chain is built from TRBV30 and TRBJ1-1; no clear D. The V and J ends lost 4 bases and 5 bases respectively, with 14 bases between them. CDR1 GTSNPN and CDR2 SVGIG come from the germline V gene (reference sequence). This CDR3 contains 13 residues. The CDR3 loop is CAWTLSRMTEAFF. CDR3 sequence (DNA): TGTGCCTGGACCTTGTCGCGGATGACTGAAGCTTTCTTT.

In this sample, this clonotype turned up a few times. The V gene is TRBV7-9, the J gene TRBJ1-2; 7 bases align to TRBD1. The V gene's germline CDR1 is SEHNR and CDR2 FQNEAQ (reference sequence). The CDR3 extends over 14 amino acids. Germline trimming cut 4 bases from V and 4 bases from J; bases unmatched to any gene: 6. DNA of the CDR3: TGTGCCAGCAGCTCGACAGGGAAAGTCTATGGCTACACCTTC. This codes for CASSSTGKVYGYTF.

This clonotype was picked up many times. In nucleotides, the CDR3 is TGCAGCGTTGTTGCGGGAGGGCCCGAGCAGTACTTC. Translation gives CSVVAGGPEQYF. V usage is TRBV29-1 and J usage is TRBJ2-7; 9 nucleotides align to TRBD2. The CDR3 contains 12 residues. After removal of 4 bases from V and 6 bases from J, the junction contained 4 bases not matched to a gene. Germline V gene sequence: CDR1 SQVTM, CDR2 ANQGSEA.

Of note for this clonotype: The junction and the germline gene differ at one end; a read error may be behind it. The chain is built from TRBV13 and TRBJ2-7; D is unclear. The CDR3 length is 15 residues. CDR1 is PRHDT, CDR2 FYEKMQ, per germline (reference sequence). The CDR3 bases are TGTACCAGCAACCCGAAGCAGGTCATTACCTACGAGCAGTACTTC. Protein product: CTSNPKQVITYEQYF.

CDR3: CASSISGGLPDTQYF. The CDR3 nucleotides read TGTGCCAGTAGTATTAGCGGGGGCCTCCCTGATACGCAGTATTTT. This chain connects TRBV19 to TRBJ2-3, with TRBD2 matching 9 bases. Germline V gene lookup returns CDR1 LNHDA and CDR2 SQIVND (reference sequence). The ends lost 3 bases at V and 6 bases at J; junction bases unmatched: 7. The CDR3 sequence is 15 residues long.

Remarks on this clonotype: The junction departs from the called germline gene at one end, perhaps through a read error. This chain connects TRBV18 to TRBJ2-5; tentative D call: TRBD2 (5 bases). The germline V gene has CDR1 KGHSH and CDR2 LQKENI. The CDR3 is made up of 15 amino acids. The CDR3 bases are TGTGACAGCTCAGACACGGGTCGGGGACAAGAGACCCAGTACTTC. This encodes CDSSDTGRGQETQYF.

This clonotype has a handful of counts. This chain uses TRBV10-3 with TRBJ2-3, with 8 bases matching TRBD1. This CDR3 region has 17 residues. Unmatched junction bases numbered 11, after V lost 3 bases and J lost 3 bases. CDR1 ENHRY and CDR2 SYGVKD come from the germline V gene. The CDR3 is CAISESRTGTLTDTQYF. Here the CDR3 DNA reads TGTGCCATCAGTGAATCCCGGACAGGGACCCTGACAGATACGCAGTATTTT.

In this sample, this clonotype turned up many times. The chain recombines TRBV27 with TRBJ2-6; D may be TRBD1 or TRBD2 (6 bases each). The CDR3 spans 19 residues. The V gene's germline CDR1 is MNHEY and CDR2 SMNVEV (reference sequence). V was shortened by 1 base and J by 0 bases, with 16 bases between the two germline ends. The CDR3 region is CASSLWGAGAFSGANVLTF. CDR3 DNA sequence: TGTGCCAGCAGTTTATGGGGGGCAGGGGCTTTCTCTGGGGCCAACGTCCTGACTTTC.

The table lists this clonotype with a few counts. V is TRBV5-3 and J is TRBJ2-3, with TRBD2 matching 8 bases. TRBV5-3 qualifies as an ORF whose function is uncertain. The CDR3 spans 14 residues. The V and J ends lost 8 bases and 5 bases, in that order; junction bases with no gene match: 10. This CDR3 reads CASNGGGVIDTQYF. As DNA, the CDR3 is TGTGCCAGCAACGGGGGGGGCGTGATAGATACGCAGTATTTT.

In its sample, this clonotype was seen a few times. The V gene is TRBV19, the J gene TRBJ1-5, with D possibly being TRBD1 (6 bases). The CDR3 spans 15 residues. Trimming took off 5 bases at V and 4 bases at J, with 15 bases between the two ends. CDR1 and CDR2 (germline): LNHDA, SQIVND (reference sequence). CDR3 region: CASSASQGLNQPQHF. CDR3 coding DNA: TGTGCCAGTAGTGCTTCACAGGGTCTGAATCAGCCCCAGCATTTT.

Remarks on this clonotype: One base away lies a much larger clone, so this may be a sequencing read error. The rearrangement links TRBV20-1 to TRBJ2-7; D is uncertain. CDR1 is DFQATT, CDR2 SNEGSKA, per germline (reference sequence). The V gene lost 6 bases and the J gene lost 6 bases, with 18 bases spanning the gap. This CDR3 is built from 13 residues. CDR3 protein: CSAPNLGSPEQYF. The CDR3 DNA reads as TGCAGTGCGCCCAACCTGGGGTCGCCCGAGCAGTACTTC.

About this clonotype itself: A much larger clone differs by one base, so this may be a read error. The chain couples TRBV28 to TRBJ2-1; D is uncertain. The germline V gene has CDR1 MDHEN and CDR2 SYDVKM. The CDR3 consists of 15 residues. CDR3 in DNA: TGTGCCAGCAGCGATGACCAGGACCTCTACAATGAGCGGTTCTTC. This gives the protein CASSDDQDLYNERFF.

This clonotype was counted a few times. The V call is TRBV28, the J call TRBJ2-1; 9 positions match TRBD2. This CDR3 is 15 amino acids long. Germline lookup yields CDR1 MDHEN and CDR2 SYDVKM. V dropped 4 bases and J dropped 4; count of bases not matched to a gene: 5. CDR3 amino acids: CASSSTSGMYNEQFF. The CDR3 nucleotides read TGTGCCAGCAGTTCGACTAGCGGAATGTACAATGAGCAGTTCTTC.

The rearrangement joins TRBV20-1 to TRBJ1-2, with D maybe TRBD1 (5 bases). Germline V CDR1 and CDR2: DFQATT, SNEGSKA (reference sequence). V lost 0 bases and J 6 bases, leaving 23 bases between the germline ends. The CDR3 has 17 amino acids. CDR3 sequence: CSARDLVREAVFNGYTF. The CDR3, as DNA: TGCAGTGCTAGAGATTTAGTCAGGGAGGCAGTATTTAATGGCTACACCTTC.

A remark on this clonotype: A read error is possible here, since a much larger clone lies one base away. Here the CDR3 DNA reads TGCGCCAGCGGCCAAGATCTGGGGGGCCGGAGCTATGGCTACACCTTC. Its protein is CASGQDLGGRSYGYTF. V is TRBV4-3 and J is TRBJ1-2, with a possible D match to TRBD1 (6 bases). Germline assignment: CDR1 LGHNA and CDR2 YSLEER. The CDR3 contains 16 residues.

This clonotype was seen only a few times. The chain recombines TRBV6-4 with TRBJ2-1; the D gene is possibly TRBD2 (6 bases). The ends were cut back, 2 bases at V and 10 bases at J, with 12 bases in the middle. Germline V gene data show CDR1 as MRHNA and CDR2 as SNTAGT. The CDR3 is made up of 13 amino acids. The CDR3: CASSDGGTMEQFF. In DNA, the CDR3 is TGTGCCAGCAGTGACGGCGGGACGATGGAGCAGTTCTTC.

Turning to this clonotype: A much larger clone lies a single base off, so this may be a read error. The CDR3 spells CSVEVAGTPEPQYF. DNA for the CDR3: TGCAGCGTTGAGGTAGCGGGGACCCCAGAGCCCCAGTACTTC. V usage is TRBV29-1 and J usage is TRBJ2-5, with 8 positions matching TRBD2. There are 14 residues in the CDR3. Germline V CDR1 and CDR2: SQVTM, ANQGSEA.

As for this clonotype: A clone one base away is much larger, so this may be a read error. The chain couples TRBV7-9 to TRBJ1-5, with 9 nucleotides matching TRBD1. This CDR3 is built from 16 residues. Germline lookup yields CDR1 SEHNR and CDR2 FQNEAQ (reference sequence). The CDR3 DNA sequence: TGTGCCAGCAGCTTACCAAAAGGGACAGGGTCCCCGCCCCGGCATTTT. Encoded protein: CASSLPKGTGSPPRHF.

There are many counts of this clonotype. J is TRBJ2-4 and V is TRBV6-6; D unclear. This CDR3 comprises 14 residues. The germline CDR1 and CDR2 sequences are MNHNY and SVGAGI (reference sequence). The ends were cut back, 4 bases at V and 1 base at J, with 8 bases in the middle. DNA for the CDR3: TGTGCCAGCAGTTTAGGCGTGGCCAAAAACATTCAGTACTTC. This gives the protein CASSLGVAKNIQYF.

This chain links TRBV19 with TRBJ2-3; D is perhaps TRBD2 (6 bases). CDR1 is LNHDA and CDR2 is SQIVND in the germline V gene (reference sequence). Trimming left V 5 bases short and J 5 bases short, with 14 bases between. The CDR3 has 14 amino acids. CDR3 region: CASSPGPAGDTQYF. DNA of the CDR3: TGTGCCAGTAGTCCGGGACCAGCGGGAGATACGCAGTATTTT.

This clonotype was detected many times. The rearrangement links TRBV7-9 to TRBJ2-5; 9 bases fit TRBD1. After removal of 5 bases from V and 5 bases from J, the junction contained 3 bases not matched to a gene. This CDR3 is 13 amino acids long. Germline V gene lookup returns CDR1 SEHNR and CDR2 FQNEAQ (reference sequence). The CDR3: CASSPGQGETQYF. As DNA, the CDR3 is TGTGCCAGCAGCCCGGGACAGGGTGAGACCCAGTACTTC.

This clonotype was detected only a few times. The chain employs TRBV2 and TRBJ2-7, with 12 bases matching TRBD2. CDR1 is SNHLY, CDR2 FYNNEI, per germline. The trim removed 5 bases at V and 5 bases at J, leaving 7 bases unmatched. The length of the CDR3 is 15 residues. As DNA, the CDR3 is TGTGCCAGCAGTCTACTGACTAGCGGGAGAAACGAGCAGTACTTC. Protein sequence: CASSLLTSGRNEQYF.

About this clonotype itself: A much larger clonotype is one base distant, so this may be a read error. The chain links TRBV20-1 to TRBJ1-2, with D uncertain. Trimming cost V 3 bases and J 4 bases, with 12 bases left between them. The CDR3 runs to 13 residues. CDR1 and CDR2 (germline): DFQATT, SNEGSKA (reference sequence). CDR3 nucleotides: TGCAGTGCTAGCGCAATGAGGCTCTATGGCTACACCTTC. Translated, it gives CSASAMRLYGYTF.

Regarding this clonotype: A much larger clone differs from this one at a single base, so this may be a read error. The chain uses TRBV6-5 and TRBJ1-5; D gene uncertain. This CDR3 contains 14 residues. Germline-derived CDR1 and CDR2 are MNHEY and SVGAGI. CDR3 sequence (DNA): TGTGCCAGGAGTTTGGGGAAGGGTAGTCAGCCCCAGCATTTT. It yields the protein CARSLGKGSQPQHF.

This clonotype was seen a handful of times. CDR3 in DNA: TGTGCCAGCAGTCCCCCGTGGGGACTAGTACCTTACGAGCAGTACTTC. The encoded protein is CASSPPWGLVPYEQYF. The chain is built from TRBV6-5 and TRBJ2-7; TRBD2 matches 8 bases. Germline CDR1 and CDR2: MNHEY and SVGAGI. The CDR3 is made up of 16 amino acids. V trimming: 5 bases; J trimming: 4 bases; junction bases outside the gene matches: 13.

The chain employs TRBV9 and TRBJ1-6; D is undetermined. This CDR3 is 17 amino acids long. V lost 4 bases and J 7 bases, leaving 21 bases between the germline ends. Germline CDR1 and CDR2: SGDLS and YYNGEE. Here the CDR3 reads CASSPQTNPTRNSPLHF. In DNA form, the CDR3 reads TGTGCCAGCAGCCCCCAGACAAACCCCACACGCAATTCACCCCTCCACTTT.